This T cell receptor (beta chain) stems from a study of graft-versus-host responses after intestinal transplantation. Some clones are missing from TCRdb's copy, which holds only in-frame ones; the method was immunoSEQ multiplex PCR. The sample lists 75,000 to 100,000 clones, around 92% occurring once. A note on this clone: The antigen remains undetermined.

This TCR was sampled from a human donor who was the organ donor for an intestinal transplant. This specimen consisted of unstimulated CD4+ T cells sorted from spleen or lymph node cells, obtained before transplant.

The CDR3 spells CASSPRGQSYNEQFF. The DNA for the CDR3 is TGTGCCAGCTCACCAAGGGGACAGTCCTACAATGAGCAGTTCTTC. V gene TRBV18 combines with J gene TRBJ2-1, with 7 bases fitting TRBD1. CDR1 is KGHSH and CDR2 is LQKENI in the germline V gene. This CDR3 is built from 15 residues. V shed 2 bases and J 1 base; nucleotides not matched to a gene: 2.